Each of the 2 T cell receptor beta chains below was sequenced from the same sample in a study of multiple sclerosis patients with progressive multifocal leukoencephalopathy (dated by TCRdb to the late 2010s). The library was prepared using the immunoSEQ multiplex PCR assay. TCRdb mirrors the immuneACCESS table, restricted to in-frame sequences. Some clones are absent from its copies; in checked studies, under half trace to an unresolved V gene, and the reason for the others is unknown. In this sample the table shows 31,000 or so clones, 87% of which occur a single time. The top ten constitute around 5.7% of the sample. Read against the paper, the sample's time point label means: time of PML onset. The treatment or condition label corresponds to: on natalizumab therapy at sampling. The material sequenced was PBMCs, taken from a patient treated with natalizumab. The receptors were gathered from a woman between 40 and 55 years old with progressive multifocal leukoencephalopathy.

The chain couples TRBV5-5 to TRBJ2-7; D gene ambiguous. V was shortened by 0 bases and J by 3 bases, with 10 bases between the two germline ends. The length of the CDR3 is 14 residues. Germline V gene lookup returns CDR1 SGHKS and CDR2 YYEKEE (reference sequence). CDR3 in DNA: TGTGCCAGCAGCTTGGGCGTCGGATACTACGAGCAGTACTTC. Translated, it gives CASSLGVGYYEQYF.

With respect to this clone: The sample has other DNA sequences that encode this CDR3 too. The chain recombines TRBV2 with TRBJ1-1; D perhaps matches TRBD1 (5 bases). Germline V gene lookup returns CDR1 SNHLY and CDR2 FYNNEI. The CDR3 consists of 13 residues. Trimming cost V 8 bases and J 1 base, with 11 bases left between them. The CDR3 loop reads CASSQGENTEAFF. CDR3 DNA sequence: TGTGCCAGCTCGCAAGGGGAGAACACTGAAGCTTTCTTT.